These T cell receptor beta chains were read from a single sample in a study of beta chain features in type 1 diabetes. TCRdb keeps only in-frame clones here, not all; method: immunoSEQ multiplex PCR. The table records hundreds of thousands of clones, about 32% of them present only once. The source material was naive CD4+ T cells from blood. The receptors derive from a man aged 18 to 35 in good health. Both conserved end residues are part of each CDR3. The order of the fields is CDR3 length, clone size, J gene, D gene, V gene, CDR3 protein, CDR3 DNA. A D gene is named only where the DNA matches it firmly. Clone size appears in some rows only: once, few, many, or a class for an expanded clone.

13,few,TRBJ2-1,-,TRBV30,CAYSRSSYNEQFF,TGTGCCTATAGCCGTAGCTCCTACAATGAGCAGTTCTTC
11,-,TRBJ1-1,-,TRBV29-1,CSVGPNTEAFF,TGCAGCGTTGGCCCGAACACTGAAGCTTTCTTT
17,-,TRBJ2-1,TRBD2,TRBV28,CASSLLAGRGSYNEQFF,TGTGCCAGCAGTTTACTAGCGGGGAGAGGGTCCTACAATGAGCAGTTCTTC
14,few,TRBJ2-1,-,TRBV29-1,CSSRRDPISAEQFF,TGCAGCAGCCGCCGGGACCCCATTAGTGCTGAGCAGTTCTTC
15,few,TRBJ2-7,TRBD2,TRBV7-2,CASSSPKRDTYEQYF,TGTGCCAGCAGCTCCCCCAAGCGGGATACCTACGAGCAGTACTTC
18,few,TRBJ2-1,TRBD1,TRBV7-9,CASSLARPGQGTYNEQFF,TGTGCCAGCAGCTTAGCGCGCCCGGGACAGGGAACCTACAATGAGCAGTTCTTC
13,-,TRBJ1-1,-,TRBV30,CAWSPPRGTEAFF,TGTGCCTGGAGTCCGCCTAGGGGAACTGAAGCTTTCTTT
13,few,TRBJ1-2,-,TRBV29-1,CSVEGSAGAGYTF,TGCAGCGTTGAAGGATCGGCAGGGGCTGGCTACACCTTC
13,-,TRBJ2-5,TRBD1,TRBV7-6,CASSPNRGETQYF,TGTGCCAGCAGCCCCAACAGGGGAGAGACCCAGTACTTC
13,-,TRBJ1-1,-,TRBV10-2,CASSATGNTEAFF,TGCGCCAGCAGTGCGACAGGGAACACTGAAGCTTTCTTT
15,-,TRBJ2-3,-,TRBV6-1,CASSTRTTVTDTQYF,TGTGCCAGCAGTACGAGGACAACCGTCACAGATACGCAGTATTTT
17,-,TRBJ2-1,TRBD2,TRBV14,CASSEAPGLAGAGEQFF,TGTGCCAGCAGCGAAGCTCCGGGACTAGCGGGAGCGGGTGAGCAGTTCTTC
13,-,TRBJ1-2,-,TRBV9,CASSVSTVRGYTF,TGTGCCAGCAGCGTATCTACAGTGAGGGGCTACACCTTC
15,-,TRBJ2-5,TRBD1,TRBV5-4,CASSGLRTGQETQYF,TGTGCCAGCAGCGGACTTCGGACAGGGCAAGAGACCCAGTACTTC
13,-,TRBJ2-1,-,TRBV28,CASSSPLGNEQFF,TGTGCCAGCAGTTCTCCTCTAGGCAATGAGCAGTTCTTC
12,few,TRBJ1-1,-,TRBV29-1,CSVVSVNTEAFF,TGCAGCGTTGTATCTGTGAACACTGAAGCTTTCTTT
15,-,TRBJ1-1,-,TRBV4-3,CASSQSPGINTEAFF,TGCGCCAGCAGCCAAAGCCCAGGGATAAACACTGAAGCTTTCTTT
14,-,TRBJ2-7,-,TRBV27,CASSPFGTASKQYF,TGTGCCAGCAGTCCCTTCGGGACGGCTAGCAAGCAGTACTTC
15,-,TRBJ1-2,TRBD1,TRBV23-1,CASSLWADRDYGYTF,TGCGCCAGCAGTCTCTGGGCGGACAGGGACTATGGCTACACCTTC
15,few,TRBJ2-1,TRBD2,TRBV19,CASSIGVAGMGEQFF,TGTGCCAGTAGTATTGGGGTAGCGGGCATGGGTGAGCAGTTCTTC
15,-,TRBJ2-5,-,TRBV25-1,CASSEAGRPGETQYF,TGTGCCAGCAGTGAGGCAGGGCGGCCGGGAGAGACCCAGTACTTC
17,-,TRBJ2-1,-,TRBV7-2,CASSLAPNYNDRGEQFF,TGTGCCAGCAGCTTAGCCCCTAACTACAATGATCGGGGGGAGCAGTTCTTC
14,-,TRBJ1-1,TRBD1,TRBV7-9,CASSFDRGRTEAFF,TGTGCCAGCAGCTTTGACAGGGGAAGGACTGAAGCTTTCTTT
14,-,TRBJ2-5,TRBD1,TRBV4-3,CASSPRTGVETQYF,TGCGCCAGCAGCCCACGGACAGGGGTAGAGACCCAGTACTTC
15,-,TRBJ2-1,-,TRBV2,CASSFQDSSYNEQFF,TGTGCCAGCAGTTTCCAAGACTCCTCCTACAATGAGCAGTTCTTC
12,few,TRBJ2-1,-,TRBV6-5,CASSYWDGEQFF,TGTGCCAGCAGTTACTGGGACGGAGAGCAGTTCTTC
14,-,TRBJ1-1,-,TRBV13,CASSSGPGRTEAFF,TGTGCCAGCAGCTCGGGACCAGGGCGCACTGAAGCTTTCTTT
14,-,TRBJ2-2,-,TRBV7-2,CASSPQGGTGELFF,TGTGCCAGCAGCCCCCAGGGGGGGACCGGGGAGCTGTTTTTT
12,few,TRBJ1-4,-,TRBV29-1,CSTKAGDEKLFF,TGCAGCACCAAGGCCGGGGATGAAAAACTGTTTTTT
15,-,TRBJ2-5,-,TRBV4-2,CASSQEYLSTETQYF,TGTGCCAGCAGCCAAGAGTATTTGAGTACGGAGACCCAGTACTTC
14,-,TRBJ1-2,-,TRBV7-8,CASSLATANYGYTF,TGTGCCAGCAGCTTAGCGACCGCGAACTATGGCTACACCTTC
16,once,TRBJ2-1,-,TRBV7-2,CASSQASVESYNEQFF,TGTGCCAGCAGCCAGGCTAGCGTAGAATCCTACAATGAGCAGTTCTTC
15,few,TRBJ2-5,-,TRBV7-9,CASSSSGDTAGTQYF,TGTGCCAGCAGCTCTAGTGGGGACACGGCGGGGACCCAGTACTTC
16,few,TRBJ2-3,TRBD1,TRBV7-2,CASSPYRGSPTDTQYF,TGTGCCAGCAGCCCATACAGGGGGAGCCCCACAGATACGCAGTATTTT
13,few,TRBJ2-7,-,TRBV7-2,CASSLAGSYEQYF,TGTGCCAGCAGCTTAGCGGGGAGCTACGAGCAGTACTTC